This T cell receptor beta chain is from a study of T cell responses to AZD1222 COVID-19 vaccine. Germline CDR1 and CDR2: SGHRS and YFSETQ. V was cut by 0 bases and J by 2 bases, with 11 bases left in between. The CDR3 spans 16 residues. Measured with immunoSEQ multiplex PCR; TCRdb has only the in-frame clones, and not every one. The data contain approximately 120,000 clones, 80% to 90% of them singletons. This TCR derives from an adult in good health. The sequencing used peripheral blood, collected on day 0 of AZD1222 vaccination. The genes are TRBV5-1 and TRBJ2-2; tentatively, D is TRBD1 (7 bases). The CDR3 loop reads CASSLGGTVNTGELFF. CDR3 DNA: TGCGCCAGCAGCTTGGGCGGGACAGTAAACACCGGGGAGCTGTTTTTT.